The next 12 T cell receptor beta chains were all read from a single sample in a study of T cell changes during pregnancy in multiple sclerosis. Some clones are missing from TCRdb's copy, which holds only in-frame ones; the method was immunoSEQ multiplex PCR. The sample lists 80,000 to 130,000 clones; around 93% were seen once. Sequencing was performed on peripheral blood, taken before pregnancy. The source is a female donor with multiple sclerosis, enrolled in a pregnancy study.

The chain links TRBV27 to TRBJ2-7, with D perhaps TRBD1 (6 bases). The CDR3 runs to 13 residues. Trimming removed 6 bases from V and 1 base from J, with 10 bases in between. The germline V gene encodes CDR1 MNHEY and CDR2 SMNVEV (reference sequence). CDR3 sequence (DNA): TGTGCCAGCAGAGATGGACAGTCCTACGAGCAGTACTTC. It is translated as CASRDGQSYEQYF.

The CDR3 nucleotides are TGTGCCAGCAGCTTGGATCGACTAGCGGGATCGGGTGAGCAGTTCTTC. The encoded protein is CASSLDRLAGSGEQFF. V and J are TRBV5-6 and TRBJ2-1, with 11 nucleotides matching TRBD2. Germline CDR1 and CDR2: SGHDT and YYEEEE. CDR3 length equals 16 residues. V was pared by 0 bases and J by 9 bases, with 8 bases of the junction left unmatched.

V and J are TRBV27 and TRBJ1-5; possibly TRBD1 for D (5 bases). Trimming shortened V by 3 bases and J by 2 bases, and 14 bases separated the two germline ends. Germline V gene data show CDR1 as MNHEY and CDR2 as SMNVEV (reference sequence). The CDR3 is made up of 16 amino acids. CDR3 sequence (DNA): TGTGCCAGCAGTTTGGGCAGGGAGGGGTGCAATCAGCCCCAGCATTTT. Translated: CASSLGREGCNQPQHF.

The gene calls are TRBV28 and TRBJ2-3; 8 nucleotides match TRBD2. The germline CDR1 and CDR2 sequences are MDHEN and SYDVKM. With 3 bases clipped from V and 0 bases from J, the junction kept 8 bases outside the gene matches. The CDR3 has 17 amino acids. In DNA, the CDR3 is TGTGCCAGCAGTTTTTTACTAGCGGCTTCTAGCACAGATACGCAGTATTTT. Protein product: CASSFLLAASSTDTQYF.

The CDR3 region is CASGAPGVAGGRYEQYF. The CDR3 DNA is TGTGCTAGTGGCGCCCCGGGGGTAGCGGGAGGTAGATACGAGCAGTACTTC. The chain links TRBV12-5 to TRBJ2-7; 10 bases are shared with TRBD2. Germline CDR1 reads LGHNT; CDR2 reads FRNRAP. This CDR3 contains 17 residues. J was trimmed by 4 bases and V by 6 bases; bases with no gene match: 15.

This chain joins TRBV7-7 and TRBJ2-1; D is ambiguous. Between the trimmed V and J ends, which lost 0 bases and 7 bases, there was a span of 13 bases. The CDR3 extends over 15 amino acids. Germline CDR1 is SSHAT and CDR2 is FNYEAQ (reference sequence). The CDR3 bases are TGTGCCAGCAGCTTAGCCAGACTGCCCCCAAATGAGCAGTTCTTC. Translated: CASSLARLPPNEQFF.

This clone has just a few counts. The gene calls are TRBV15 and TRBJ2-6; 8 bases are a match to TRBD1. The CDR3 is 16 amino acids. V shed 5 bases and J 0 bases; nucleotides not matched to a gene: 3. Germline CDR1 LNHNV, CDR2 YYDKDF (reference sequence). CDR3 sequence reads: CATSGDRGSGANVLTF. Written as DNA, the CDR3 is TGTGCCACCAGCGGCGACAGGGGCTCTGGGGCCAACGTCCTGACTTTC.

This clone was counted once. The rearrangement uses TRBV5-1 and TRBJ1-1, with 7 bases fitting TRBD1. This CDR3 has 16 amino acids. Germline loops: CDR1 SGHRS, CDR2 YFSETQ. Germline trimming cut 0 bases from V and 7 bases from J; bases unmatched to any gene: 12. The CDR3 DNA reads as TGCGCCAGCAGCTTGGACGGACTGAGACAGGGTAGTGAAGCTTTCTTT. This gives the protein CASSLDGLRQGSEAFF.

The chain couples TRBV27 to TRBJ1-2, with 10 bases that match TRBD1. CDR1 MNHEY and CDR2 SMNVEV come from the germline V gene (reference sequence). The CDR3 runs 15 residues. J lost 4 bases, V lost 4 bases, and 6 bases had no gene match. The CDR3, as DNA: TGTGCCAGCAGTTCCGACAGGGGGCGCACCTATGGCTACACCTTC. It encodes CASSSDRGRTYGYTF.

The chain combines TRBV5-5 with TRBJ2-5, with D tentatively TRBD1 (6 bases). V was cut by 4 bases and J by 6 bases, with 19 bases left in between. The CDR3 covers 15 residues. Germline lookup yields CDR1 SGHKS and CDR2 YYEKEE (reference sequence). This chain's CDR3 is CASSHPGHPGKTQYF. CDR3 bases: TGTGCCAGCAGCCATCCGGGACACCCTGGGAAGACCCAGTACTTC.

This chain uses TRBV4-3 with TRBJ2-1, with 13 nucleotides matching TRBD2. Germline V gives CDR1 LGHNA, CDR2 YSLEER. The ends lost 1 base at V and 1 base at J; junction bases unmatched: 7. This CDR3 comprises 19 residues. The CDR3 DNA sequence: TGCGCCAGCAGCCAAGGGTGGACTAGCGGGAGATTTTCCTACAATGAGCAGTTCTTC. Translated, it gives CASSQGWTSGRFSYNEQFF.

This clone is a singleton in its sample. The chain carries TRBV6-5 and TRBJ1-2; D is undetermined. The CDR3 covers 15 residues. Per the germline V gene, CDR1 is MNHEY and CDR2 is SVGAGI. V lost 2 bases and J lost 3, with 13 bases in between. The CDR3 coding sequence is TGTGCCAGCAGTTACGGACGGGGAGGCTACTATGGCTACACCTTC. Translation: CASSYGRGGYYGYTF.